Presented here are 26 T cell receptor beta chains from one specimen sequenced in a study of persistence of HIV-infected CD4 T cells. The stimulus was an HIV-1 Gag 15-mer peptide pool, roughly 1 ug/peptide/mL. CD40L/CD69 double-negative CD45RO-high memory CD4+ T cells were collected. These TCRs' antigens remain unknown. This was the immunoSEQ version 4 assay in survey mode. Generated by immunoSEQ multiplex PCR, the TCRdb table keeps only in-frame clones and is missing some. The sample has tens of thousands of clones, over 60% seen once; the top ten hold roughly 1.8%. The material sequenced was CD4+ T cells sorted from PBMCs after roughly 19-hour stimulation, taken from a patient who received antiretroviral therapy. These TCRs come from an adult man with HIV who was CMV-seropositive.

The CDR3 sequence: CASISTGASRSRGLFF. In DNA form, the CDR3 reads TGTGCCAGTATCTCCACCGGAGCTTCCCGTTCCCGGGGGCTGTTTTTT. The chain recombines TRBV19 with TRBJ1-4, with D tentatively TRBD1 (5 bases). The V end was cut by 7 bases, the J end by 14 bases, with 29 bases between. The CDR3 spans 16 residues. Germline CDR1 LNHDA, CDR2 SQIVND (reference sequence).

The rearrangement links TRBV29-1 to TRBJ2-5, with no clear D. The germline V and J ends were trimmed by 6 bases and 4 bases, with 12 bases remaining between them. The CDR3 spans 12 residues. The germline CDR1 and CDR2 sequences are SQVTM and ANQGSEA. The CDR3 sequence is CSVQVTRETQYF. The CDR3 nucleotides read TGCAGCGTCCAGGTTACTCGAGAGACCCAGTACTTC. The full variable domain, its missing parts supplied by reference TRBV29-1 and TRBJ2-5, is SAVISQKPSRDICQRGTSLTIQCQVDSQVTMMFWYRQQPGQSLTLIATANQGSEATYESGFVIDKFPISRPNLTFSTLTVSNMSPEDSSIYLCSVQVTRETQYFGPGTRLLVL.

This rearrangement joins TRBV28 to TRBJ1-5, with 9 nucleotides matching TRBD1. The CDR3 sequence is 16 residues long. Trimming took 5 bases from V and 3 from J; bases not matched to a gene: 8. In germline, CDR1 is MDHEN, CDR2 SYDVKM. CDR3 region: CASSLPGQGNNQPQHF. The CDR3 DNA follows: TGTGCCAGCAGTCTTCCGGGACAGGGAAACAATCAGCCCCAGCATTTT. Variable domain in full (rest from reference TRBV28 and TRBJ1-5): DVKVTQSSRYLVKRTGEKVFLECVQDMDHENMFWYRQDPGLGLRLIYFSYDVKMKEKGDIPEGYSVSREKKERFSLILESASTNQTSMYLCASSLPGQGNNQPQHFGDGTRLSIL.

CDR3 coding DNA: TGTGCCAGCACCATGGGACAGGGAAGGAGCACAGATACGCAGTATTTT. It codes for CASTMGQGRSTDTQYF. The V gene is TRBV6-6, the J gene TRBJ2-3, with 9 bases aligning to TRBD1. The V gene end was trimmed by 7 bases and the J gene end by 0 bases; junction bases not matched to a gene: 8. The CDR3 runs 16 residues. Germline V gene lookup returns CDR1 MNHNY and CDR2 SVGAGI (reference sequence).

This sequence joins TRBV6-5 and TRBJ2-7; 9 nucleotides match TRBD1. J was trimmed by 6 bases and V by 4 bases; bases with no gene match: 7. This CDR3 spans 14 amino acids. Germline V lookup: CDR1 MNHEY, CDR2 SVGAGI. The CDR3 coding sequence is TGTGCCAGCAGTTTGGGGACAGGGCCAACCGAGCAGTACTTC. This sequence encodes CASSLGTGPTEQYF.

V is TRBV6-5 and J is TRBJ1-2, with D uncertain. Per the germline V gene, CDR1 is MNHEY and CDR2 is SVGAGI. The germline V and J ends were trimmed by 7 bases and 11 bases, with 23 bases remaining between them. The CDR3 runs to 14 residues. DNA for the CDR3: TGTGCCAGCATTTTTACAGAGGTCCGTAGTAGGTACACCTTC. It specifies CASIFTEVRSRYTF.

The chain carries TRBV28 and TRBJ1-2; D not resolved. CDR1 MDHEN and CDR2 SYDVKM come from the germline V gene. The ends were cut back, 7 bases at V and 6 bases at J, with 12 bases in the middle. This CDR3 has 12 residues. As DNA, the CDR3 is TGTGCCAGCACGAGACGTCCGGATGGCTACACCTTC. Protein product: CASTRRPDGYTF.

The CDR3 loop reads CASSPGDRRGGYTF. CDR3 DNA: TGTGCCAGCTCACCAGGGGACAGGAGGGGAGGCTACACCTTC. The gene calls are TRBV18 and TRBJ1-2; 8 positions agree with TRBD1. V trimming: 2 bases; J trimming: 8 bases; junction bases outside the gene matches: 7. Germline V lookup: CDR1 KGHSH, CDR2 LQKENI. This CDR3 comprises 14 residues.

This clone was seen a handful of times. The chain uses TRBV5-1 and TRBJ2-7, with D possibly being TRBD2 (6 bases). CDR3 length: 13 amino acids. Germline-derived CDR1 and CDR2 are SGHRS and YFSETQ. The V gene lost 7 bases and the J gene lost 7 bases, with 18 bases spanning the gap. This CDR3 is CASAPQLGREQYF. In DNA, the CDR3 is TGCGCCAGCGCCCCTCAATTGGGGAGGGAGCAGTACTTC.

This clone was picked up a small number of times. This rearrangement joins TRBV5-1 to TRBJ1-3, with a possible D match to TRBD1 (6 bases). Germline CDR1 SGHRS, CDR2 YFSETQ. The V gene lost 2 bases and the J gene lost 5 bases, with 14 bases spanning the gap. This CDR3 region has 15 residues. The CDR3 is CASSLQGDGRNTIYF. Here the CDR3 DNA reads TGCGCCAGCAGCTTACAGGGTGACGGGAGAAACACCATATATTTT.

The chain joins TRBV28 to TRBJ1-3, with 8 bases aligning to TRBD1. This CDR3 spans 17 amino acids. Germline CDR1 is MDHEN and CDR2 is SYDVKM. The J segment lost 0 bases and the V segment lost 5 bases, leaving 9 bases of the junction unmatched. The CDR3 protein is CASSRTGGLSSGNTIYF. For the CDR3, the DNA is TGTGCCAGCAGTAGAACAGGGGGGTTAAGCTCTGGAAACACCATATATTTT.

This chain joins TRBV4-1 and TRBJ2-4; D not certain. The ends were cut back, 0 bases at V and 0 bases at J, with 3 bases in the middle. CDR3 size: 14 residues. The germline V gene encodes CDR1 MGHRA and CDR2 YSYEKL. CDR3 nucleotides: TGCGCCAGCAGCCAAGATCTAGCCAAAAACATTCAGTACTTC. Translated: CASSQDLAKNIQYF.

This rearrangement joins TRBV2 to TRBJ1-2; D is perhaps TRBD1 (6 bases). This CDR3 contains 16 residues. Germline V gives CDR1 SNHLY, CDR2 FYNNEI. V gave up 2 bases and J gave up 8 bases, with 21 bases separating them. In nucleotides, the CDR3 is TGTGCCAGCAGTGAAAGGCAGGGGCAGGGTGAAAGAGGCTACACCTTC. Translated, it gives CASSERQGQGERGYTF. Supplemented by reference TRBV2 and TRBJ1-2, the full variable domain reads EPEVTQTPSHQVTQMGQEVILRCVPISNHLYFYWYRQILGQKVEFLVSFYNNEISEKSEIFDDQFSVERPDGSNFTLKIRSTKLEDSAMYFCASSERQGQGERGYTFGSGTRLTVV.

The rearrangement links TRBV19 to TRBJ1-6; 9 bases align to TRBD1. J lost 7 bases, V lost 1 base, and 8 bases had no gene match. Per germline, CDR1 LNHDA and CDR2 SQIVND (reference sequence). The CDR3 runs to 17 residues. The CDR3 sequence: CASSIGRRDRENSPLHF. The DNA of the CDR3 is TGTGCCAGTAGTATAGGAAGGAGGGACAGGGAGAATTCACCCCTCCACTTT. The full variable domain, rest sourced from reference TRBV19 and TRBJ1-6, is DGGITQSPKYLFRKEGQNVTLSCEQNLNHDAMYWYRQDPGQGLRLIYYSQIVNDFQKGDIAEGYSVSREKKESFPLTVTSAQKNPTAFYLCASSIGRRDRENSPLHFGNGTRLTVT.

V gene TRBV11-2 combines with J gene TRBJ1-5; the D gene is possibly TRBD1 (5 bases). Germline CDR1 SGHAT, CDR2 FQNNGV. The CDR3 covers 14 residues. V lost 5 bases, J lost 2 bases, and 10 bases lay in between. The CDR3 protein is CASSRVGGNQPQHF. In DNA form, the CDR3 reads TGTGCCAGCAGCCGGGTAGGGGGCAATCAGCCCCAGCATTTT.

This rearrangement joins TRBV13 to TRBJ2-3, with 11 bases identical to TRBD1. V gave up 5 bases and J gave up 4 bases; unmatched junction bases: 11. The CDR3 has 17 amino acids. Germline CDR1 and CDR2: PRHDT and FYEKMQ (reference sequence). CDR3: CASSTRDRGIFADTQYF. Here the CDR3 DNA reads TGTGCCAGCAGCACCCGGGACAGGGGGATTTTCGCAGATACGCAGTATTTT.

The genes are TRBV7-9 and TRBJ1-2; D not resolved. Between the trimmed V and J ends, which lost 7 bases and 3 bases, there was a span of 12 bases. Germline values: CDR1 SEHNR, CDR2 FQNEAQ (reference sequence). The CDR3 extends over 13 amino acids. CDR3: CASNRDGYYGYTF. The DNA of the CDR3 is TGTGCCAGCAATAGAGACGGATACTATGGCTACACCTTC.

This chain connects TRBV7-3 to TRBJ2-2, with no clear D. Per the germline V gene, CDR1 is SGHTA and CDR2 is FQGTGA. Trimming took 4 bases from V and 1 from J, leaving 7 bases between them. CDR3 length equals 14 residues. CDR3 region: CASSSVRNTGELFF. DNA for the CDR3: TGTGCCAGCAGCTCCGTCAGGAACACCGGGGAGCTGTTTTTT.

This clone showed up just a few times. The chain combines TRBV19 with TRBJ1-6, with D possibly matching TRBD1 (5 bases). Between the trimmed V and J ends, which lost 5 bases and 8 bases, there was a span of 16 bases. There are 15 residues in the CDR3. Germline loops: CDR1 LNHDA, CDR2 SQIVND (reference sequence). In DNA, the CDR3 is TGTGCCAGTAGTGTGGGATCCCGAGGGGATTCACCCCTCCACTTT. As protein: CASSVGSRGDSPLHF. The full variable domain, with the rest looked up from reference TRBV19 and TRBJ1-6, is DGGITQSPKYLFRKEGQNVTLSCEQNLNHDAMYWYRQDPGQGLRLIYYSQIVNDFQKGDIAEGYSVSREKKESFPLTVTSAQKNPTAFYLCASSVGSRGDSPLHFGNGTRLTVT.

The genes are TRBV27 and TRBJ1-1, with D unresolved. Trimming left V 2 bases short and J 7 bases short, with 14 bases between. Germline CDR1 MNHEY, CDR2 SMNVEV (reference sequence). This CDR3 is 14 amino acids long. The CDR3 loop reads CASSLMAASDEAFF. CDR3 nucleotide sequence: TGTGCCAGCAGTTTAATGGCAGCTTCCGATGAAGCTTTCTTT.

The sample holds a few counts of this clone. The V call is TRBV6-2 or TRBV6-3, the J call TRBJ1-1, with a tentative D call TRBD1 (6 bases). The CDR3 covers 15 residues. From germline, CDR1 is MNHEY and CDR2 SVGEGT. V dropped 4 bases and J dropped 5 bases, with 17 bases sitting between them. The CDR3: CASSFNPGRGTEAFF. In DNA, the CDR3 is TGTGCCAGCAGTTTCAATCCGGGAAGGGGGACTGAAGCTTTCTTT.

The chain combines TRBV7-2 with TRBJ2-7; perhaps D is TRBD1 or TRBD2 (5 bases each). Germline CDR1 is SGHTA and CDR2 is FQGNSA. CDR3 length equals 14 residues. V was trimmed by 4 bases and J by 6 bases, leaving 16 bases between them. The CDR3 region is CASSSGRPPLEQYF. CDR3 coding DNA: TGTGCCAGCAGCTCGGGACGGCCCCCCCTCGAGCAGTACTTC.

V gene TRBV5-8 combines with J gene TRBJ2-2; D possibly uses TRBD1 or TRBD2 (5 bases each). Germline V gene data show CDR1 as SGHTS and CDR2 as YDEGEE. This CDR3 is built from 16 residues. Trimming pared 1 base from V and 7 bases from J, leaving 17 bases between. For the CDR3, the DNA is TGTGCCAGCAGCTTGAGTTTGGGGGTCAAGGTCGGGGAGCTGTTTTTT. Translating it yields CASSLSLGVKVGELFF.

This CDR3 is CASSLVRGEGEKLFF. As DNA, the CDR3 is TGTGCCAGCAGCTTAGTCAGGGGAGAAGGTGAAAAACTGTTTTTT. This rearrangement joins TRBV7-8 to TRBJ1-4; D perhaps matches TRBD1 (6 bases). The CDR3 contains 15 residues. Trimming took off 1 base at V and 7 bases at J, with 13 bases between the two ends. Germline V gives CDR1 SGHVS, CDR2 FQNEAQ.

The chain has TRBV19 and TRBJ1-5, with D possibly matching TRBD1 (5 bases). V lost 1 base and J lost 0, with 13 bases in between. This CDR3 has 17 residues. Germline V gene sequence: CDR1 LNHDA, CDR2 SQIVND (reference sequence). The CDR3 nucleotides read TGTGCCAGTAGTATAGTGGACCGCAGGGATAGCAATCAGCCCCAGCATTTT. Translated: CASSIVDRRDSNQPQHF.

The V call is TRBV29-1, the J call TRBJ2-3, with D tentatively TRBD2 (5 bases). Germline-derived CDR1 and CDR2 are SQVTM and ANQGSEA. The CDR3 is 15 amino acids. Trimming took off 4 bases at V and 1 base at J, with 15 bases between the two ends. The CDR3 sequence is CSVAVRGSGTDTQYF. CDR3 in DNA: TGCAGCGTTGCGGTCCGGGGATCGGGCACAGATACGCAGTATTTT.